This passage covers 13 T cell receptor beta chains from one sample sequenced in a study of OX40 agonist ivuxolimab in advanced cancers. TCRdb's table, derived via immunoSEQ multiplex PCR, lists solely in-frame clones and lacks some. The sample has about 58,000 clones, 75% to 90% seen once. This sample comprised CD4+ or CD8+ T cells sorted from blood, obtained in a trial of the OX40 agonist ivuxolimab. The receptors stem from an adult with an advanced solid tumor such as melanoma, head and neck, liver or kidney cancer.

The gene calls are TRBV5-1 and TRBJ1-4, with a weak D call TRBD1 (6 bases). The CDR3 covers 16 residues. Germline-derived CDR1 and CDR2 are SGHRS and YFSETQ. Trimming shortened V by 3 bases and J by 8 bases, and 20 bases separated the two germline ends. The CDR3 bases are TGCGCCAGCAGCTCCACAGGGTTGGACAAGGGAGAAAAACTGTTTTTT. It is translated as CASSSTGLDKGEKLFF.

The gene calls are TRBV15 and TRBJ1-4, with D possibly matching TRBD1 (6 bases). The V gene's germline CDR1 is LNHNV and CDR2 YYDKDF (reference sequence). V was pared by 2 bases and J by 2 bases, with 12 bases between. The CDR3 has 16 residues. The CDR3 protein is CATSRTPGATNEKLFF. CDR3 coding DNA: TGTGCCACCAGCAGAACCCCGGGGGCGACTAATGAAAAACTGTTTTTT.

With regard to this clone: One end of the junction fails to match germline, which may point to a read error. The chain carries TRBV7-7 and TRBJ2-7; D uncertain. Germline CDR1 and CDR2: SSHAT and FNYEAQ (reference sequence). The CDR3 loop spans 13 amino acids. The CDR3 DNA reads as TGTGCTAGCAGCTCCCCGACTGACTACGAGCAGTACTTC. Translation gives CASSSPTDYEQYF.

The chain links TRBV19 to TRBJ1-5; D call uncertain. CDR3 size: 14 residues. CDR1 is LNHDA and CDR2 is SQIVND in the germline V gene (reference sequence). V lost 2 bases to trimming and J lost 2 bases, with 7 bases between them. CDR3: CASSITGGNQPQHF. The CDR3 DNA sequence: TGTGCCAGTAGTATAACCGGCGGCAATCAGCCCCAGCATTTT.

In DNA form, the CDR3 reads TGTGCCAGCAGTCACCGGTCGGGACAGTACTTC. This translates into CASSHRSGQYF. The chain combines TRBV6-6 with TRBJ2-7; possible D gene TRBD2, 5 bases. Germline loops: CDR1 MNHNY, CDR2 SVGAGI (reference sequence). V was shortened by 5 bases and J by 10 bases, with 12 bases between the two germline ends. CDR3 size: 11 residues.

The chain carries TRBV28 and TRBJ2-7; 8 bases line up with TRBD1. CDR3 length equals 14 residues. V gave up 7 bases and J gave up 3 bases; unmatched junction bases: 8. Germline V gene data show CDR1 as MDHEN and CDR2 as SYDVKM. CDR3 DNA: TGTGCCAGCACCCCGGGACAGGCAATCTACGAGCAGTACTTC. Its protein is CASTPGQAIYEQYF.

The chain joins TRBV5-1 to TRBJ2-7; D ambiguous. V lost 0 bases and J lost 4, with 5 bases in between. CDR1 and CDR2 from the germline V gene are SGHRS and YFSETQ. The CDR3 has 12 amino acids. CDR3 in DNA: TGCGCCAGCAGCTTGGGGGGTTACGAGCAGTACTTC. This codes for CASSLGGYEQYF. Full variable domain (missing parts from reference TRBV5-1 and TRBJ2-7): KAGVTQTPRYLIKTRGQQVTLSCSPISGHRSVSWYQQTPGQGLQFLFEYFSETQRNKGNFPGRFSGRQFSNSRSEMNVSTLELGDSALYLCASSLGGYEQYFGPGTRLTVT.

V and J are TRBV28 and TRBJ2-5, with 9 bases fitting TRBD1. Germline V CDR1 and CDR2: MDHEN, SYDVKM. J gave up 7 bases and V 10 bases, and 13 bases lay outside the gene matches. This CDR3 spans 14 amino acids. CDR3 DNA sequence: TGTGCCATACGCCCGCGGACAGGGGAAAGGACCCAGTACTTC. Translated, it gives CAIRPRTGERTQYF.

This clone appeared a single time. The gene calls are TRBV5-4 and TRBJ1-3, with 9 bases that match TRBD1. V trimming: 4 bases; J trimming: 0 bases; junction bases outside the gene matches: 8. Germline V gives CDR1 SGHNT, CDR2 YYREEE (reference sequence). The CDR3 loop spans 17 amino acids. Here the CDR3 reads CASSRDRAGNSGNTIYF. The DNA of the CDR3 is TGTGCCAGCAGCAGGGACAGGGCGGGGAACTCTGGAAACACCATATATTTT.

The chain combines TRBV7-8 with TRBJ2-5; TRBD2 agrees at 8 bases. The CDR3 consists of 15 residues. Losses at the gene ends were 1 base for V and 3 bases for J; bases not matched to a gene: 4. Germline assignment: CDR1 SGHVS and CDR2 FQNEAQ. The CDR3 DNA is TGTGCCAGCAGCTTAGGGGGAGCGGGAGAAGAGACCCAGTACTTC. This translates into CASSLGGAGEETQYF.

Here the CDR3 DNA reads TGTGCCTGGAGTTACGCGGGGGGAATGACAGATACGCAGTATTTT. Encoded protein: CAWSYAGGMTDTQYF. The V call is TRBV30, the J call TRBJ2-3; 8 bases match TRBD2. CDR1 and CDR2 from the germline V gene are GTSNPN and SVGIG (reference sequence). The CDR3 totals 15 residues. V lost 2 bases, J lost 3 bases, and 7 bases stayed unmatched.

The chain combines TRBV6-1 with TRBJ1-1, with D perhaps matching TRBD1 (6 bases). Germline V lookup: CDR1 MNHNS, CDR2 SASEGT. Trimming removed 8 bases at V and 3 bases at J, with 13 bases between. CDR3 size: 13 residues. The CDR3 protein is CASLKDSYTEAFF. The DNA for the CDR3 is TGTGCCAGCCTAAAGGACAGTTACACTGAAGCTTTCTTT.

V and J are TRBV4-3 and TRBJ2-7; a weak D match, TRBD1 (6 bases). The CDR3 consists of 15 residues. The V gene's germline CDR1 is LGHNA and CDR2 YSLEER. Between the trimmed V and J ends, which lost 0 bases and 2 bases, there was a span of 11 bases. The chain's CDR3 is CASSQEEAGAYEQYF. CDR3 bases: TGCGCCAGCAGCCAAGAAGAGGCAGGGGCCTACGAGCAGTACTTC.